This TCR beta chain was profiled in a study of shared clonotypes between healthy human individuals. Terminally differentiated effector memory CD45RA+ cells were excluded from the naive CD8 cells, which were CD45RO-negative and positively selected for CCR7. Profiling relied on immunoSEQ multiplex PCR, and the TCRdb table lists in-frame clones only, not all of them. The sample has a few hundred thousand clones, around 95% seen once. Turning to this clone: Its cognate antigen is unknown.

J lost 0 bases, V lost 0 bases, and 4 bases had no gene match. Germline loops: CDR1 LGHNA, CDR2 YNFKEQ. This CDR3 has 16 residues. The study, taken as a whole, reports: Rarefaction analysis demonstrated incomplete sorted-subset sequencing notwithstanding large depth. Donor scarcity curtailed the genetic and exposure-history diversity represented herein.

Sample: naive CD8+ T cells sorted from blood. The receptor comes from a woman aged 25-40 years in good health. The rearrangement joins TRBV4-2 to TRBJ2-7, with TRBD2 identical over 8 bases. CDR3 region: CASSQEVAGGSYEQYF. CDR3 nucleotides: TGTGCCAGCAGCCAAGAGGTCGCGGGAGGCTCCTACGAGCAGTACTTC.